This passage covers 7 T cell receptor beta chains from one sample sequenced in a study of early T cells in non-severe SARS-CoV-2 infection. TCRdb itself ran the 5' RACE reads through MiXCR, one entry per CDR3 protein. This table holds fewer than 75,000 distinct CDR3 sequences, more than 15% found once. The sequencing here drew on whole blood, taken at baseline. The receptors were sampled from an adult who was a healthcare worker with PCR-confirmed SARS-CoV-2 infection or an uninfected control (not recorded which).

The chain links TRBV7-7 to TRBJ2-3, with D unresolved. V lost 1 base and J lost 8, with 13 bases in between. The CDR3 contains 14 residues. Germline CDR1 SSHAT, CDR2 FNYEAQ (reference sequence). The CDR3 DNA sequence: TGTGCCAGCAGCTTAGTACCCAGTTCTGGTACGCAGTATTTT. Translating it yields CASSLVPSSGTQYF.

In this sample, this clonotype turned up a few times. The V gene is TRBV28, the J gene TRBJ1-4; TRBD1 is a possible D gene (5 bases). Trimming stripped 1 base from V and 4 bases from J, with 7 bases between. Germline V lookup: CDR1 MDHEN, CDR2 SYDVKM. This CDR3 has 14 residues. The CDR3 region is CASSLSGINEKLFF. The CDR3 DNA reads TGTGCCAGCAGTTTATCAGGGATTAATGAAAAACTGTTTTTT. The full variable domain, with the rest looked up from reference TRBV28 and TRBJ1-4, is DVKVTQSSRYLVKRTGEKVFLECVQDMDHENMFWYRQDPGLGLRLIYFSYDVKMKEKGDIPEGYSVSREKKERFSLILESASTNQTSMYLCASSLSGINEKLFFGSGTQLSVL.

V and J are TRBV20-1 and TRBJ1-2; D unclear. Looked up from germline, CDR1 is DFQATT and CDR2 is SNEGSKA (reference sequence). The CDR3 loop spans 12 amino acids. The V end was cut by 0 bases, the J end by 6 bases, with 8 bases between. The CDR3 sequence: CSARDEVDGYTF. Written as DNA, the CDR3 is TGCAGTGCTAGAGATGAGGTCGATGGCTACACCTTC.

This clonotype was seen more than once but under ten times. J is TRBJ2-1 and V is TRBV12-3 or TRBV12-4; D possibly uses TRBD1 or TRBD2 (6 bases each). V was shortened by 7 bases and J by 6 bases, with 19 bases between the two germline ends. This CDR3 contains 15 residues. CDR3 sequence (DNA): TGTGCCAGCACGCACCGGGGGCAGAAAATCAATGAGCAGTTCTTC. Amino acids: CASTHRGQKINEQFF.

The J gene is TRBJ2-3, the V gene TRBV24-1; 7 bases match TRBD1. This CDR3 has 15 residues. V was pared by 3 bases and J by 2 bases, with 4 bases of the junction left unmatched. Germline V CDR1 and CDR2: KGHDR, SFDVKD. The DNA of the CDR3 is TGTGCCACCAGTGATAGACAGGGTTTCACAGATACGCAGTATTTT. This sequence encodes CATSDRQGFTDTQYF.

This chain links TRBV7-8 with TRBJ1-2; D uncertain. CDR3 length: 14 residues. The V gene's germline CDR1 is SGHVS and CDR2 FQNEAQ. V dropped 0 bases and J dropped 4 bases, with 9 bases sitting between them. This CDR3 is CASSLAGDFYGYTF. CDR3 in DNA: TGTGCCAGCAGCTTAGCGGGTGATTTCTATGGCTACACCTTC.

This clonotype was seen repeatedly, ten times or more. The V call is TRBV20-1, the J call TRBJ1-5, with 7 positions matching TRBD1. V lost 0 bases and J lost 4; bases outside the gene matches: 6. The CDR3 has 15 residues. Germline-derived CDR1 and CDR2 are DFQATT and SNEGSKA (reference sequence). The CDR3 bases are TGCAGTGCTAGAGAAATTGGACAGGTTAATCAGCCCCAGCATTTT. Amino acid sequence: CSAREIGQVNQPQHF.